Shown below are 28 T cell receptor beta chains from a single sample sequenced in a study of T cells in Graves' hyperthyroidism and ophthalmopathy. TCR beta CDR3 region amplification was performed from RNA transcripts. Primed by the HTBI set, a first-round RT-PCR was run on the TCR CDR3. MiXCR was run by TCRdb on the multiplex PCR reads, yielding one entry per CDR3 protein. The table shows hundreds of thousands of distinct CDR3 sequences, with about 17% occurring only once. Input material: blood. The receptors come from a woman in her 30s with Graves' hyperthyroidism.

This chain links TRBV19 with TRBJ2-7; 9 positions match TRBD2. With V trimmed by 5 bases and J by 1 base, 12 bases remained unmatched. Germline CDR1 reads LNHDA; CDR2 reads SQIVND (reference sequence). CDR3 length equals 17 residues. CDR3 sequence reads: CASSAAGGPGGSYEQYF. CDR3 sequence (DNA): TGTGCCAGTAGTGCGGCGGGAGGGCCGGGTGGGTCCTACGAGCAGTACTTC.

This clonotype was detected a few times. The chain is built from TRBV20-1 and TRBJ2-4; tentatively, D is TRBD2 (5 bases). CDR3 length equals 16 residues. Germline lookup yields CDR1 DFQATT and CDR2 SNEGSKA (reference sequence). V was pared by 2 bases and J by 0 bases, with 14 bases between. The CDR3 here is CSARLVVGVAKNIQYF. CDR3 in DNA: TGCAGTGCTAGATTGGTGGTGGGAGTAGCCAAAAACATTCAGTACTTC.

This clonotype was counted many times. The rearrangement links TRBV11-2 to TRBJ2-7; D not resolved. Trimming shortened V by 6 bases and J by 0 bases, and 15 bases separated the two germline ends. Germline V CDR1 and CDR2: SGHAT, FQNNGV. This CDR3 region has 15 residues. CDR3 in amino acids: CASSFSQYLSYEQYF. The CDR3 bases are TGTGCCAGCAGTTTCTCACAATACCTCTCCTACGAGCAGTACTTC.

This clonotype was seen only a few times. The chain couples TRBV12-3 or TRBV12-4 to TRBJ2-2; 7 nucleotides align to TRBD1. This CDR3 contains 11 residues. J lost 17 bases, V lost 6 bases, and 9 bases had no gene match. CDR3 coding DNA: TGTGCCAGCAGCCAACCGGGACAGATCTTTTTT. Translated, it gives CASSQPGQIFF.

This clonotype was counted a few times. CDR3: CASSIYRVSNSPLHF. DNA of the CDR3: TGTGCCAGCAGCATTTACAGGGTATCGAATTCACCCCTCCACTTT. The chain joins TRBV5-5 to TRBJ1-6, with D possibly being TRBD1 (6 bases). This CDR3 contains 15 residues. Germline CDR1 SGHKS, CDR2 YYEKEE (reference sequence). Trimming took 4 bases from V and 7 from J, leaving 15 bases between them.

This clonotype has a count of ten or more. This chain links TRBV12-3 or TRBV12-4 with TRBJ2-1; 13 nucleotides match TRBD2. This CDR3 is built from 15 residues. Trimming took 6 bases from V and 5 from J; bases not matched to a gene: 4. CDR3 sequence reads: CASSPTSGRHNEQFF. The CDR3, as DNA: TGTGCCAGCAGCCCGACTAGCGGGAGGCACAATGAGCAGTTCTTC.

This clonotype was recorded many times. This rearrangement joins TRBV19 to TRBJ2-1, with 7 bases aligning to TRBD1. The germline V gene encodes CDR1 LNHDA and CDR2 SQIVND (reference sequence). The V and J ends lost 7 bases and 4 bases, in that order; junction bases with no gene match: 7. The CDR3 length is 14 residues. The CDR3 DNA sequence: TGTGCCAGTACGGTGACGACAGGGTACAATGAGCAGTTCTTC. Protein product: CASTVTTGYNEQFF.

V and J are TRBV18 and TRBJ2-2; 10 bases are a match to TRBD1. Germline loops: CDR1 KGHSH, CDR2 LQKENI. This CDR3 has 16 amino acids. V lost 3 bases and J lost 7; bases outside the gene matches: 8. The CDR3 protein is CASSPTRDRGYGELFF. Here the CDR3 DNA reads TGTGCCAGCTCACCGACCCGGGACAGGGGTTACGGGGAGCTGTTTTTT.

This clonotype was picked up many times. This chain links TRBV7-2 with TRBJ2-7; 9 nucleotides align to TRBD1. Trimming cost V 4 bases and J 3 bases; bases outside gene matches: 7. This CDR3 has 15 residues. The germline V gene encodes CDR1 SGHTA and CDR2 FQGNSA. CDR3 residues: CASSSDRGTIYEQYF. CDR3 coding DNA: TGTGCCAGCAGCTCCGACAGGGGGACGATCTACGAGCAGTACTTC.

This clonotype has ten or more counts. This chain joins TRBV28 and TRBJ2-5, with TRBD2 as a possible D gene (5 bases). CDR1 is MDHEN, CDR2 SYDVKM, per germline. This CDR3 region has 14 residues. With 6 bases removed from V and 5 bases from J, the gap between germline ends came to 16 bases. CDR3 bases: TGTGCCAGCAGGCCCCGCGTCCCGGGGGAGACCCAGTACTTC. It is translated as CASRPRVPGETQYF.

This rearrangement joins TRBV29-1 to TRBJ2-2; D unclear. This CDR3 comprises 13 residues. The V gene's germline CDR1 is SQVTM and CDR2 ANQGSEA. Trimming cost V 4 bases and J 3 bases, with 9 bases left between them. The CDR3 reads CSVGLMDTGELFF. The DNA for the CDR3 is TGCAGCGTTGGTTTAATGGACACCGGGGAGCTGTTTTTT.

The chain employs TRBV20-1 and TRBJ1-2; TRBD1 aligns across 10 bases. There are 14 residues in the CDR3. Germline lookup yields CDR1 DFQATT and CDR2 SNEGSKA (reference sequence). V shed 2 bases and J 7 bases; nucleotides not matched to a gene: 7. The CDR3 DNA follows: TGCAGTGCTAGACCCCGGACAGGGGGAGGTGGCTACACCTTC. This gives the protein CSARPRTGGGGYTF.

This clonotype has only a few counts. The V gene is TRBV6-1, the J gene TRBJ2-1; 7 positions match TRBD2. Germline CDR1 MNHNS, CDR2 SASEGT. The trim removed 10 bases at V and 4 bases at J, leaving 4 bases unmatched. The CDR3 runs 12 residues. This CDR3 reads CATREGYNEQFF. The CDR3 region has the DNA TGTGCCACTAGGGAGGGATACAATGAGCAGTTCTTC.

This clonotype was seen at least ten times. V usage is TRBV15 and J usage is TRBJ1-1; D is ambiguous. V was pared by 0 bases and J by 4 bases, with 9 bases between. Germline lookup yields CDR1 LNHNV and CDR2 YYDKDF (reference sequence). CDR3 length: 14 residues. CDR3 sequence: CATSRDRGGTEAFF. In nucleotides, the CDR3 is TGTGCCACCAGCAGAGATCGAGGTGGCACTGAAGCTTTCTTT.

A few counts support this clonotype. This chain uses TRBV28 with TRBJ2-7; 10 nucleotides agree with TRBD1. CDR1 and CDR2 (germline): MDHEN, SYDVKM. The CDR3 contains 13 residues. J gave up 6 bases and V 5 bases, and 4 bases lay outside the gene matches. CDR3 region: CASSVRTGGEQYF. CDR3 nucleotides: TGTGCCAGCAGTGTGAGGACAGGGGGCGAGCAGTACTTC.

This clonotype was counted a few times. The chain employs TRBV6-6 and TRBJ1-2; D perhaps matches TRBD1 (6 bases). The CDR3 has 15 amino acids. The V gene's germline CDR1 is MNHNY and CDR2 SVGAGI (reference sequence). Deletions cut 2 bases from V and 7 bases from J, with 17 bases between. Here the CDR3 reads CASSYDRGGGAGYTF. The CDR3 nucleotides are TGTGCCAGCAGTTACGATAGGGGGGGAGGAGCTGGCTACACCTTC.

A few counts support this clonotype. The chain links TRBV24-1 to TRBJ2-1; D gene uncertain. Trimming pared 4 bases from V and 1 base from J, leaving 4 bases between. Germline V CDR1 and CDR2: KGHDR, SFDVKD. The CDR3 runs to 13 residues. CDR3: CATSEGSYNEQFF. CDR3 DNA: TGTGCCACCAGTGAGGGGTCCTACAATGAGCAGTTCTTC.

V is TRBV12-3 or TRBV12-4 and J is TRBJ2-3, with 9 bases aligning to TRBD2. V gave up 7 bases and J gave up 6 bases; unmatched junction bases: 11. The CDR3 spans 15 residues. The CDR3 region has the DNA TGTGCCAGCAACCAAAGGGCGGGAGGGCCGGATACGCAGTATTTT. This sequence encodes CASNQRAGGPDTQYF.

This clonotype was counted only a few times. The chain employs TRBV12-3 or TRBV12-4 and TRBJ2-2; D gene ambiguous. This CDR3 region has 11 residues. Trimming stripped 8 bases from V and 6 bases from J, with 7 bases between. In DNA, the CDR3 is TGTGCCAGCGGGGTCTCCGGGGAGCTGTTTTTT. Protein: CASGVSGELFF.

The table lists this clonotype with many counts. J is TRBJ2-1 and V is TRBV11-2; TRBD1 aligns across 12 bases. The junction had 6 bases not matched to a gene; V was cut back by 1 base and J by 8 bases. There are 16 residues in the CDR3. The germline V gene encodes CDR1 SGHAT and CDR2 FQNNGV. CDR3 amino acids: CASSLGGTGGWDEQFF. CDR3 DNA sequence: TGTGCCAGCAGCTTAGGGGGGACAGGGGGCTGGGATGAGCAGTTCTTC.

This clonotype was observed many times. This chain joins TRBV5-6 and TRBJ2-7; D is possibly TRBD2 (6 bases). This CDR3 contains 16 residues. The germline CDR1 and CDR2 sequences are SGHDT and YYEEEE. The V and J ends lost 4 bases and 5 bases respectively, with 22 bases between them. CDR3 amino acids: CASSPPLGGDEDEQYF. DNA of the CDR3: TGTGCCAGCAGCCCCCCTCTGGGGGGAGACGAGGACGAGCAGTACTTC.

This clonotype was recorded at least ten times. The chain uses TRBV6-1 and TRBJ1-2; D ambiguous. CDR1 and CDR2 (germline): MNHNS, SASEGT. CDR3 size: 15 residues. V was clipped by 1 base and J by 0 bases, with 9 bases between them. CDR3 residues: CASSEVWVSNYGYTF. CDR3 in DNA: TGTGCCAGCAGTGAAGTCTGGGTCTCTAACTATGGCTACACCTTC.

The chain has TRBV6-1 and TRBJ1-1, with D possibly TRBD1 on 5 matching bases. This CDR3 is 15 amino acids long. In germline, CDR1 is MNHNS, CDR2 SASEGT. Trimming removed 2 bases from V and 4 bases from J, with 14 bases in between. The CDR3 loop is CASSEQGAMSTEAFF. The CDR3 DNA sequence: TGTGCCAGCAGTGAACAAGGGGCGATGAGCACTGAAGCTTTCTTT.

The J gene is TRBJ1-5, the V gene TRBV6-6; D is uncertain. Per germline, CDR1 MNHNY and CDR2 SVGAGI (reference sequence). Deletions cut 2 bases from V and 1 base from J, with 6 bases between. CDR3 length: 14 residues. Here the CDR3 DNA reads TGTGCCAGCAGTTACCCAGGAAGCAATCAGCCCCAGCATTTT. The encoded protein is CASSYPGSNQPQHF.

This clonotype was observed many times. The chain carries TRBV3-1 and TRBJ2-7; D is undetermined. From germline, CDR1 is LGHDT and CDR2 YNNKEL (reference sequence). This CDR3 has 12 amino acids. V lost 1 base, J lost 9 bases, and 10 bases lay in between. This chain's CDR3 is CASSQVKEVQYF. The DNA for the CDR3 is TGTGCCAGCAGCCAAGTAAAGGAAGTGCAGTACTTC.

This chain links TRBV24-1 with TRBJ1-3; 7 positions match TRBD1. The length of the CDR3 is 16 residues. Unmatched junction bases numbered 7, after V lost 5 bases and J lost 1 base. Germline CDR1 and CDR2: KGHDR and SFDVKD. Written as DNA, the CDR3 is TGTGCCACCAGTGTCACTGACAGGGCTTCTGGAAACACCATATATTTT. This gives the protein CATSVTDRASGNTIYF.

The chain recombines TRBV19 with TRBJ2-1; TRBD2 matches 10 bases. Germline CDR1 reads LNHDA; CDR2 reads SQIVND (reference sequence). CDR3 length: 14 amino acids. The V and J ends lost 2 bases and 5 bases, in that order; junction bases with no gene match: 0. DNA of the CDR3: TGTGCCAGTAGTATACTAGCGGGGGACAATGAGCAGTTCTTC. This sequence encodes CASSILAGDNEQFF.

This clonotype has a handful of counts. J is TRBJ2-1 and V is TRBV20-1; D is undetermined. Germline lookup yields CDR1 DFQATT and CDR2 SNEGSKA (reference sequence). Trimming took 3 bases from V and 2 from J, leaving 8 bases between them. The CDR3 totals 13 residues. CDR3 sequence reads: CSASIWTYNEQFF. CDR3 DNA: TGCAGTGCTAGTATCTGGACCTACAATGAGCAGTTCTTC.